The 31 T cell receptor beta chains below all came from one sample that was sequenced in a study of monozygotic twins with inflammatory bowel disease. TCRdb reprocessed the 5' RACE reads, with one entry per CDR3 protein and no DNA. The sample has some 210,000 distinct CDR3 sequences. The sequenced sample was blood. Source of these receptors: a human donor with ulcerative colitis or Crohn's disease, or a healthy co-twin of an affected twin (not recorded which).

The chain combines TRBV20-1 with TRBJ1-2. CDR3 length equals 13 residues. From germline, CDR1 is DFQATT and CDR2 SNEGSKA (reference sequence). The CDR3 spells CSAKRSLEYGYTF.

The V and J genes are TRBV5-1 and TRBJ1-4; with no DNA, the TCRdb D assignment of TRBD1 cannot be verified. Germline CDR1 SGHRS, CDR2 YFSETQ. This CDR3 region has 15 residues. CDR3 residues: CASSSTGGESEKLFF.

The V and J genes are TRBV20-1 and TRBJ1-2; checking the TCRdb D call of TRBD1 is not possible without DNA. This CDR3 is 15 amino acids long. Germline loops: CDR1 DFQATT, CDR2 SNEGSKA (reference sequence). Here the CDR3 reads CSARDAGQGASGYTF.

The V gene is TRBV5-1, the J gene TRBJ2-7; absent DNA, TCRdb's TRBD1 call cannot be checked. This CDR3 is 17 amino acids long. The V gene's germline CDR1 is SGHRS and CDR2 YFSETQ. The CDR3 is CASTPNLVGQGNAEQYF.

The chain uses TRBV29-1 and TRBJ2-1; the D call from TCRdb, TRBD2, cannot be confirmed without DNA. Germline lookup yields CDR1 SQVTM and CDR2 ANQGSEA. The CDR3 has 14 residues. The CDR3: CSVGSLAGRNEQFF.

The V gene is TRBV5-1, the J gene TRBJ2-3; checking the TCRdb D call of TRBD1 is not possible without DNA. CDR3 length equals 14 residues. Germline-derived CDR1 and CDR2 are SGHRS and YFSETQ. The CDR3 spells CASSLSRGTDTQYF.

The V call is TRBV7-2, the J call TRBJ1-3; the TRBD1 assignment by TCRdb is unverifiable without DNA. Germline V gives CDR1 SGHTA, CDR2 FQGNSA. The CDR3 has 16 amino acids. CDR3 loop: CASSTRQGLSGNTIYF.

This chain joins TRBV24-1 and TRBJ1-2; no DNA is available, so the TRBD1 call from TCRdb remains unchecked. This CDR3 contains 16 residues. Germline V gene lookup returns CDR1 KGHDR and CDR2 SFDVKD. The CDR3: CATSANTGAANYGYTF.

This rearrangement joins TRBV10-3 to TRBJ2-5; the D gene TCRdb calls, TRBD1, cannot be checked with no DNA. The germline gives CDR1 ENHRY, CDR2 SYGVKD. This CDR3 comprises 13 residues. CDR3 residues: CAISEDRRETQYF.

The CDR3 protein is CASSSLNYGYTF. The V and J genes are TRBV12-3 or TRBV12-4 and TRBJ1-2. This CDR3 comprises 12 residues.

This chain joins TRBV7-2 and TRBJ1-1; TCRdb returns TRBD1, unconfirmable since there is no DNA. CDR3 length: 15 amino acids. In germline, CDR1 is SGHTA, CDR2 FQGNSA. The CDR3 spells CASTSQGGANTEAFF.

This chain uses TRBV7-2 with TRBJ2-5; absent DNA, TCRdb's TRBD2 call cannot be checked. The CDR3 totals 14 residues. CDR1 is SGHTA, CDR2 FQGNSA, per germline. CDR3 residues: CASSFRGVQETQYF.

The genes are TRBV18 and TRBJ1-2; TCRdb gives TRBD1 as the D gene, but with no DNA this cannot be confirmed. Germline lookup yields CDR1 KGHSH and CDR2 LQKENI. This CDR3 region has 16 residues. This chain's CDR3 is CASSPGTGGEWNGYTF. The complete variable domain, with remaining parts taken from reference TRBV18 and TRBJ1-2, reads NAGVMQNPRHLVRRRGQEARLRCSPMKGHSHVYWYRQLPEEGLKFMVYLQKENIIDESGMPKERFSAEFPKEGPSILRIQQVVRGDSAAYFCASSPGTGGEWNGYTFGSGTRLTVV.

This chain links TRBV18 with TRBJ1-5; as DNA is missing, the TRBD1 call by TCRdb cannot be tested. The CDR3 consists of 15 residues. Per germline, CDR1 KGHSH and CDR2 LQKENI. CDR3 in amino acids: CASSPVPFSNQPQHF.

The CDR3: CASSYLGALDGYTF. The chain is built from TRBV6-5 and TRBJ1-2. Germline-derived CDR1 and CDR2 are MNHEY and SVGAGI. The CDR3 is 14 amino acids.

This sequence joins TRBV5-6 and TRBJ2-2; the D call of TRBD1 rests on TCRdb alone, since no DNA is present to check it. The CDR3 spans 14 residues. CDR1 is SGHDT and CDR2 is YYEEEE in the germline V gene. The CDR3 spells CASYPGTITGELFF.

This chain joins TRBV6-5 and TRBJ1-6. The length of the CDR3 is 16 residues. The germline CDR1 and CDR2 sequences are MNHEY and SVGAGI. CDR3 sequence: CASSYSPFTANSPLHF.

This chain joins TRBV20-1 and TRBJ2-7; the D call of TRBD2 rests on TCRdb alone, since no DNA is present to check it. The CDR3 covers 16 residues. Germline CDR1 DFQATT, CDR2 SNEGSKA (reference sequence). The CDR3 loop is CSARRTSGGASYEQYF.

The J gene is TRBJ2-5, the V gene TRBV11-3; TCRdb gives TRBD1 as the D gene, but with no DNA this cannot be confirmed. CDR1 and CDR2 (germline): SGHNT, YENEEA. The CDR3 length is 15 residues. The CDR3 sequence: CASSSNRDRGSTQYF.

The chain is built from TRBV5-1 and TRBJ2-5. This CDR3 spans 13 amino acids. Germline V gene sequence: CDR1 SGHRS, CDR2 YFSETQ. This chain's CDR3 is CASSLTSEETQYF.

The chain joins TRBV7-9 to TRBJ1-5; TCRdb's assignment of TRBD1 cannot be checked, as there is no DNA. CDR1 is SEHNR and CDR2 is FQNEAQ in the germline V gene (reference sequence). This CDR3 spans 17 amino acids. The CDR3 reads CASSPYRGTGQDQPQHF.

The J gene is TRBJ2-7, the V gene TRBV12-3 or TRBV12-4. CDR3 size: 14 residues. This chain's CDR3 is CASSFDRVSYEQYF.

The chain employs TRBV7-9 and TRBJ1-1; the TCRdb D gene call, TRBD1, has no DNA to confirm it. This CDR3 has 15 residues. Per germline, CDR1 SEHNR and CDR2 FQNEAQ (reference sequence). CDR3 loop: CASSLLGTANTEAFF.

The gene calls are TRBV6-5 and TRBJ1-5; lacking DNA, the TRBD1 call made by TCRdb goes unchecked. Germline loops: CDR1 MNHEY, CDR2 SVGAGI. The CDR3 has 15 amino acids. This chain's CDR3 is CASSYSGTGNQPQHF.

The gene calls are TRBV4-1 and TRBJ2-6; TCRdb's D call, TRBD1, is unchecked because there is no DNA. The CDR3 consists of 18 residues. Germline V gene sequence: CDR1 MGHRA, CDR2 YSYEKL. CDR3: CASSYLTGQYSGANVLTF.

CDR3 residues: CATPPDGSYNSPLHF. The chain combines TRBV6-1 with TRBJ1-6. Germline assignment: CDR1 MNHNS and CDR2 SASEGT. The CDR3 is made up of 15 amino acids.

The chain is built from TRBV7-2 and TRBJ2-1; TCRdb calls TRBD2, which cannot be checked without DNA. CDR3 length equals 13 residues. CDR1 and CDR2 (germline): SGHTA, FQGNSA. This CDR3 reads CASSFPPADEQFF.

The chain carries TRBV12-3 or TRBV12-4 and TRBJ2-7. The CDR3 extends over 16 amino acids. The chain's CDR3 is CASSLATSGSSYEQYF.

The chain recombines TRBV5-1 with TRBJ2-3. The germline CDR1 and CDR2 sequences are SGHRS and YFSETQ. The CDR3 extends over 16 amino acids. The CDR3: CASSFLAGRIPDTQYF. The full variable domain, completed using reference TRBV5-1 and TRBJ2-3, is KAGVTQTPRYLIKTRGQQVTLSCSPISGHRSVSWYQQTPGQGLQFLFEYFSETQRNKGNFPGRFSGRQFSNSRSEMNVSTLELGDSALYLCASSFLAGRIPDTQYFGPGTRLTVL.

The CDR3 sequence: CATRGGAGETQYF. The chain joins TRBV24-1 to TRBJ2-5; absent DNA, TCRdb's TRBD1 call cannot be checked. The V gene's germline CDR1 is KGHDR and CDR2 SFDVKD. The CDR3 spans 13 residues.

The genes are TRBV4-2 and TRBJ1-5. Germline assignment: CDR1 LGHNA and CDR2 YNFKEQ. The CDR3 is made up of 15 amino acids. CDR3 residues: CASSLDQRNNQPQHF.